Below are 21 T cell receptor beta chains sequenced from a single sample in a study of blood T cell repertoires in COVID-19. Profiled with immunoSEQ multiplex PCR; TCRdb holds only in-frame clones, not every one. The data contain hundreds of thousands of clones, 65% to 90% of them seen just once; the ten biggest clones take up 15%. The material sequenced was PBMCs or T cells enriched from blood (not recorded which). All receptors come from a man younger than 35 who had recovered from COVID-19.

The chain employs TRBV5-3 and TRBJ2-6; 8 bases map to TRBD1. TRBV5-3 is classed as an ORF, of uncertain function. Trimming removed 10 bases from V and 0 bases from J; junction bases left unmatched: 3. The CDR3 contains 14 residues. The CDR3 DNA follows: TGTGCCCTTACAGGGGGCTCTGGGGCCAACGTCCTGACTTTC. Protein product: CALTGGSGANVLTF.

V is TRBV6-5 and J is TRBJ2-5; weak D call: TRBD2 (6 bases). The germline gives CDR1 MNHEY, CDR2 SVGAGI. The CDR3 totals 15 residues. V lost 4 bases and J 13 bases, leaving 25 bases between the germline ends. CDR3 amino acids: CASSSTSTGVPGRYF. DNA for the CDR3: TGTGCCAGCAGTTCCACCTCCACGGGAGTACCCGGCCGGTACTTC.

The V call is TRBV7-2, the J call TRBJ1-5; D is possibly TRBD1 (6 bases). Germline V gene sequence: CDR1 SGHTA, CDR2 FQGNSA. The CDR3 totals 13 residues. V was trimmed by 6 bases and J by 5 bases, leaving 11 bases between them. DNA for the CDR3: TGTGCCAGCAGTCCCACAGGGTATCAGCCCCAGCATTTT. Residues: CASSPTGYQPQHF.

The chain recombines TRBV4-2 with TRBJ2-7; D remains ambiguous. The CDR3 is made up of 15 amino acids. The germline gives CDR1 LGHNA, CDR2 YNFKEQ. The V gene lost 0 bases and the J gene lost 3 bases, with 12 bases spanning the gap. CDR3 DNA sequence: TGTGCCAGCAGCCAAGATATGGCAGAAAACTACGAGCAGTACTTC. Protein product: CASSQDMAENYEQYF.

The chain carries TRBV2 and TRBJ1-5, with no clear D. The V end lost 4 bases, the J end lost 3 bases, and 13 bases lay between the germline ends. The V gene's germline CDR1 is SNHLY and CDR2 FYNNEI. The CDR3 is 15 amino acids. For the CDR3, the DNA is TGTGCCAGCAGTGTATCCCCGGGGTACAATCAGCCCCAGCATTTT. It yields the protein CASSVSPGYNQPQHF. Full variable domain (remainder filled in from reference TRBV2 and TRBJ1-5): EPEVTQTPSHQVTQMGQEVILRCVPISNHLYFYWYRQILGQKVEFLVSFYNNEISEKSEIFDDQFSVERPDGSNFTLKIRSTKLEDSAMYFCASSVSPGYNQPQHFGDGTRLSIL.

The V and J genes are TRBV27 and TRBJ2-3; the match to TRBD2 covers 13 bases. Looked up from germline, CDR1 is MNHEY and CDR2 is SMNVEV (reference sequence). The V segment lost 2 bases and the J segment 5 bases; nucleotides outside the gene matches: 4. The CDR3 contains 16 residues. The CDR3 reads CASSLGTSGIGDTQYF. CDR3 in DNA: TGTGCCAGCAGTTTAGGGACTAGCGGGATCGGAGATACGCAGTATTTT.

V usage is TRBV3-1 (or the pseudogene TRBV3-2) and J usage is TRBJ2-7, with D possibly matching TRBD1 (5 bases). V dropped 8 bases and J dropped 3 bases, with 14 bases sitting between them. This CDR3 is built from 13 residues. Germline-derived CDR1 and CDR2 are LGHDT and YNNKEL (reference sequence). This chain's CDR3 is CASSPTGRYEQYF. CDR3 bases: TGTGCCAGCTCACCCACAGGCCGCTACGAGCAGTACTTC.

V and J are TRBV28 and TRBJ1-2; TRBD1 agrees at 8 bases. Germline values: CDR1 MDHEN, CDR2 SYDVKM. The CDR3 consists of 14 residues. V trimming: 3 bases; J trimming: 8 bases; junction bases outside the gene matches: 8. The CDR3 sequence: CASSLVDRDSGYTF. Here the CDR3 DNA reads TGTGCCAGCAGTTTGGTGGACAGGGATAGCGGCTACACCTTC.

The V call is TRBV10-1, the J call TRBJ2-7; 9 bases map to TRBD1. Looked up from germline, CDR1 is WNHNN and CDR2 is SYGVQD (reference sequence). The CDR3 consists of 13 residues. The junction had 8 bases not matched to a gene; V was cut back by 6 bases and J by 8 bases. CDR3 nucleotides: TGCGCCAGCAGGTCCGGGACAGGGTCACAGCAGTACTTC. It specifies CASRSGTGSQQYF.

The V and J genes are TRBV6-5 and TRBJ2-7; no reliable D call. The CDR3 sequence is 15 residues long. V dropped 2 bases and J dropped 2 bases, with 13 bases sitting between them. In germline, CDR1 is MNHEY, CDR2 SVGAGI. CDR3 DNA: TGTGCCAGCAGTTACGCGTCCGTTACCACCTACGAGCAGTACTTC. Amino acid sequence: CASSYASVTTYEQYF.

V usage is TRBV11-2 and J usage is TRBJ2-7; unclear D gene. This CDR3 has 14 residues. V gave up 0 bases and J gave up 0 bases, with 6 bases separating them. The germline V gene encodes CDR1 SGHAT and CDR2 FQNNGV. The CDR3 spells CASSLEPSSYEQYF. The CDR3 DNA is TGTGCCAGCAGCTTAGAACCGAGCTCCTACGAGCAGTACTTC. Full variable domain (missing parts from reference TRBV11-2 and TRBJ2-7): EAGVAQSPRYKIIEKRQSVAFWCNPISGHATLYWYQQILGQGPKLLIQFQNNGVVDDSQLPKDRFSAERLKGVDSTLKIQPAKLEDSAVYLCASSLEPSSYEQYFGPGTRLTVT.

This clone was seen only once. CDR3 sequence (DNA): TGTGCCAGCAGTTTAGCGGGAATTGAGCAGTTCTTC. Translation: CASSLAGIEQFF. This chain uses TRBV6-2 or TRBV6-3 with TRBJ2-1, with TRBD2 matching over 8 bases. The CDR3 spans 12 residues. J gave up 9 bases and V 4 bases, and 2 bases lay outside the gene matches. CDR1 and CDR2 from the germline V gene are MNHEY and SVGEGT.

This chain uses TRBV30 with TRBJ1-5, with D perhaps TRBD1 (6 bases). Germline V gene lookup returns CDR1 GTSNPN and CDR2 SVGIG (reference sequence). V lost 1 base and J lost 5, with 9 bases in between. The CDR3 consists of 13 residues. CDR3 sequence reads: CAWSGGPDQPQHF. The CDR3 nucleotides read TGTGCCTGGAGTGGGGGGCCTGATCAGCCCCAGCATTTT.

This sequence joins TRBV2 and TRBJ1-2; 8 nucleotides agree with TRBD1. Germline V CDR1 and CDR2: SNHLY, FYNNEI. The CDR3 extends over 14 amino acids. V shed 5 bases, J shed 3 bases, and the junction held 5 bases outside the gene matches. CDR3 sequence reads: CASSPQGADYGYTF. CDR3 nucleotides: TGTGCCAGCAGTCCGCAGGGGGCCGACTATGGCTACACCTTC.

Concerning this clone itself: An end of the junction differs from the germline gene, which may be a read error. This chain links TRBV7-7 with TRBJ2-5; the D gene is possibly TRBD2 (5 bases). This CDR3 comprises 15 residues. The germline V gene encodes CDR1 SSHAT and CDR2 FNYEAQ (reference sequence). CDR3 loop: CASSSTTISVETQYF. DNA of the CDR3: TGTGCTAGCAGCTCCACGACTATATCCGTGGAGACCCAGTACTTC. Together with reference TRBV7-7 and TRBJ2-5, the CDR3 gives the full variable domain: GAGVSQSPRYKVTKRGQDVTLRCDPISSHATLYWYQQALGQGPEFLTYFNYEAQPDKSGLPSDRFSAERPEGSISTLTIQRTEQRDSAMYRCASSSTTISVETQYFGPGTRLLVL.

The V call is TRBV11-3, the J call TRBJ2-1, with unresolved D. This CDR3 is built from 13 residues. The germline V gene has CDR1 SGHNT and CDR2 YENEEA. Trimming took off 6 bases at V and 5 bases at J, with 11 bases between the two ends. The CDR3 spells CASRSAEHNEQFF. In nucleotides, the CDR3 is TGTGCCAGCAGGTCGGCGGAGCACAATGAGCAGTTCTTC.

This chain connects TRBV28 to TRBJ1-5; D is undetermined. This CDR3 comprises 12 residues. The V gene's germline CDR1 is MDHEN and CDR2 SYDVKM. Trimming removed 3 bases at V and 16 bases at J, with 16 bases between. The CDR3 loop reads CASSLGVAPKHF. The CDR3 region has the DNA TGTGCCAGCAGTTTGGGAGTCGCCCCAAAACATTTT.

This CDR3 reads CASSLIGGGAANYGYTF. The CDR3 DNA sequence: TGTGCCAGCAGTTTAATCGGGGGGGGCGCTGCTAACTATGGCTACACCTTC. The chain recombines TRBV28 with TRBJ1-2; a weak D match, TRBD1 (6 bases). V lost 2 bases and J lost 0, with 16 bases in between. In germline, CDR1 is MDHEN, CDR2 SYDVKM. CDR3 length equals 17 residues.

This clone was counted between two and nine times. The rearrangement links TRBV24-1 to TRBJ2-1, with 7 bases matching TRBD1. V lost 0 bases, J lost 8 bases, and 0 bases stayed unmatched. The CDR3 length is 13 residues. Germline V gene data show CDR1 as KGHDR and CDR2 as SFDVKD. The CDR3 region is CATSDLTGDEQFF. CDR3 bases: TGTGCCACCAGTGATTTGACAGGGGATGAGCAGTTCTTC.

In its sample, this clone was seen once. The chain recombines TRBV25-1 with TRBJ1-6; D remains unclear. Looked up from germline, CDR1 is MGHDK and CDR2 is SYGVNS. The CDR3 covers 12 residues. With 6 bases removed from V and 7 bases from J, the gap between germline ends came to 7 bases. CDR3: CASSYYNSPLHF. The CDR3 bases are TGTGCCAGCAGCTACTACAATTCACCCCTCCACTTT.

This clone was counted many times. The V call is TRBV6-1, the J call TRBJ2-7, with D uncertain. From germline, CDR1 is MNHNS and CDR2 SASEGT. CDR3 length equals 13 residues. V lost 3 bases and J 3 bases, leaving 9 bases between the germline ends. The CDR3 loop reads CASSEGASYEQYF. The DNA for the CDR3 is TGTGCCAGCAGTGAGGGCGCCAGCTACGAGCAGTACTTC.